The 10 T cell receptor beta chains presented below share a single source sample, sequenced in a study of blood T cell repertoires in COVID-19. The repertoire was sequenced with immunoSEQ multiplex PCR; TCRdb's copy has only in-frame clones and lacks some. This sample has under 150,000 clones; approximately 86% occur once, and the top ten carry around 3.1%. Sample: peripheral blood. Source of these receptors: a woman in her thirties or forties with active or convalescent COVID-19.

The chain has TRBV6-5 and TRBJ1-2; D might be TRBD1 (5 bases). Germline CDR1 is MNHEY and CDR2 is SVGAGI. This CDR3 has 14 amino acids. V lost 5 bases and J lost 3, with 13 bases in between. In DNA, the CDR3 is TGTGCCAGCAGTCAGGACTGGGGGGACTATGGCTACACCTTC. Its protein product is CASSQDWGDYGYTF.

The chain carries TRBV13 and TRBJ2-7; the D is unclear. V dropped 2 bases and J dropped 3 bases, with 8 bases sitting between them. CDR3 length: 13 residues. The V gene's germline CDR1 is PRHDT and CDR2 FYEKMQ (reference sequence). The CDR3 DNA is TGTGCCAGCAGCTTAAGACACCGCTACGAGCAGTACTTC. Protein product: CASSLRHRYEQYF.

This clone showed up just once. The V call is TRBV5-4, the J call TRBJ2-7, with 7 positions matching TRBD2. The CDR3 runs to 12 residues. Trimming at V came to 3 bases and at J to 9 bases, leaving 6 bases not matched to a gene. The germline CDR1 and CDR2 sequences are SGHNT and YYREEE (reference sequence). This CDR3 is CASSWGGGGQYF. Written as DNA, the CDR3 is TGTGCCAGCAGCTGGGGGGGAGGCGGGCAGTACTTC.

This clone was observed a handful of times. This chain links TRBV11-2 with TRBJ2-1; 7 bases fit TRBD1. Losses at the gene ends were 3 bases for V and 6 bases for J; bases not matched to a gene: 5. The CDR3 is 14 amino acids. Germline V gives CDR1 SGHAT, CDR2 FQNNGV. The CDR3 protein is CASSFATGSNEQFF. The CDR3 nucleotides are TGTGCCAGCAGCTTTGCGACAGGGTCCAATGAGCAGTTCTTC.

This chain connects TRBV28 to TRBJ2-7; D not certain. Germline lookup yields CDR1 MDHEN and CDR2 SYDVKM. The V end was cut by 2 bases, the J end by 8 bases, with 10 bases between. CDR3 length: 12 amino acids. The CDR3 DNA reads TGTGCCAGCAGTTTACCCGGGTACCAGCAGTACTTC. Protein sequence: CASSLPGYQQYF.

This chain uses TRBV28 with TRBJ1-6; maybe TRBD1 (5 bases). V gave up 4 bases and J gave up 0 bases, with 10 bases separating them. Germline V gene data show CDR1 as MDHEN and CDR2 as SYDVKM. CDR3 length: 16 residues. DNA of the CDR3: TGTGCCAGCAGTTCTGGGGGGAGCTCCTATAATTCACCCCTCCACTTT. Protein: CASSSGGSSYNSPLHF.

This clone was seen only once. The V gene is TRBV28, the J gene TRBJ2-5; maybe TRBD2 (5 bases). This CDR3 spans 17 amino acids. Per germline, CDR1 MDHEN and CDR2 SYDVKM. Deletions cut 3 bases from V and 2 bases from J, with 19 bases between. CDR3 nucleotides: TGTGCCAGCAGTTTTCGGGCTAGCCGACACCTTCAAGAGACCCAGTACTTC. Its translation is CASSFRASRHLQETQYF.

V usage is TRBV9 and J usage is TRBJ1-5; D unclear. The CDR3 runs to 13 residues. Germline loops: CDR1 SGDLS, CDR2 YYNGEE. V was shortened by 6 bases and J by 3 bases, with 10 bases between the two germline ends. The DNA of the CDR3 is TGTGCCAGCACCCCCGGGATCAATCAGCCCCAGCATTTT. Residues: CASTPGINQPQHF.

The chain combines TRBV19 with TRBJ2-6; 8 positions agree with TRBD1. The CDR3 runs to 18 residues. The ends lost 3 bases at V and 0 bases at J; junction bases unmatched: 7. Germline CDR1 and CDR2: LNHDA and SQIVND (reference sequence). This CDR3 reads CASSIRTGSVSGANVLTF. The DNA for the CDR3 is TGTGCCAGTAGTATTAGGACAGGGTCAGTCTCTGGGGCCAACGTCCTGACTTTC.

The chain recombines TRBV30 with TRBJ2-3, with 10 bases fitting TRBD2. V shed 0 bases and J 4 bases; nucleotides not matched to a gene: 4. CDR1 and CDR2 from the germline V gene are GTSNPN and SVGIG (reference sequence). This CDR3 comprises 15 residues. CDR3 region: CAWSVGLAAADTQYF. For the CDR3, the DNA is TGTGCCTGGAGTGTAGGACTAGCGGCGGCAGATACGCAGTATTTT.